This TCR beta chain was captured by sequencing in a study of Ad26.COV2.S vaccination and SARS-CoV-2 variants. Study background: Once, or twice with 56 days between doses, Ad26.COV2.S was given intramuscularly. Study-wide results and caveats: Following vaccination, spike-specific CD8+ and CD4+ T cell responses reportedly exhibited substantial breadth. Individuals receiving vaccine had higher spike-specific TCR breadth than placebo recipients did.

Treatment noted: around 19 received Ad26.COV2.S at low or high dose, single or two shots; several received placebo; per-sample allocation not given. The investigators took samples on day 63 after the first vaccine or placebo injection. Generated by immunoSEQ multiplex PCR, the TCRdb table keeps only in-frame clones and is missing some. The table shows about 430,000 clones, with around 90% occurring only once. This CDR3 is 15 amino acids long. The V gene end was trimmed by 6 bases and the J gene end by 3 bases; junction bases not matched to a gene: 9. Per germline, CDR1 MNHEY and CDR2 SVGAGI. On this clone: Antigen unknown.

V usage is TRBV6-5 and J usage is TRBJ2-3; 7 bases are a match to TRBD1. The clonotype comes from a person between 18 and 60 years old who received the Ad26.COV2.S COVID-19 vaccine or a placebo. The source material was peripheral blood, sampled in a trial of Ad26.COV2.S vaccine versus placebo. CDR3 in amino acids: CASRLTGAWTDTQYF. In nucleotides, the CDR3 is TGTGCCAGCAGACTCACAGGGGCTTGGACAGATACGCAGTATTTT.